This entry features one TCR beta chain sequence. The same CDR3 arises from other DNA sequences in this sample as well. Germline trimming cut 2 bases from V and 4 bases from J; bases unmatched to any gene: 5. The germline V gene encodes CDR1 WNHNN and CDR2 SYGVQD (reference sequence). CDR3 length: 15 residues. This entry comes from a study of blood T cell repertoires in COVID-19. About the research overall: Acute and convalescent COVID-19 samples came from the United States, Italy and Spain. The cDNA or gDNA used as material had been derived from T cells, B-cell-depleted T cells, or PBMCs.

In the authors' workflow: Amplification from reference gene primers served as the basis for estimated nucleated cell counts. Assay used: immunoSEQ multiplex PCR; TCRdb lists only in-frame clones, some missing. D and trimming come from the DNA, and the V and J calls and clone size come from that table. The sample holds 40,000 or so clones, roughly four fifths seen once. Sequencing was performed on peripheral blood. The rearrangement uses TRBV10-1 and TRBJ2-1; 7 nucleotides match TRBD2. This TCR was sampled from a man in his forties with active or convalescent COVID-19. The CDR3 region has the DNA TGCGCCAGCAGTGAGAAGGCTAGCGGATACAATGAGCAGTTCTTC. This codes for CASSEKASGYNEQFF.